This entry features one T cell receptor (beta chain) sequence. The source of the sample is a study of long-term antiretroviral therapy in people with HIV. Survey level was the resolution at which the v3.0 immunoSEQ assay ran. This table comes from immunoSEQ multiplex PCR, and its TCRdb copy is limited to in-frame clones, with some not included. The data show roughly 24,000 clones, around 84% seen once. V was clipped by 5 bases and J by 10 bases, with 21 bases between them. The CDR3 is 16 amino acids. Germline V lookup: CDR1 LNHDA, CDR2 SQIVND (reference sequence). The TCR comes from a woman aged 30 to 39 with HIV. This chain uses TRBV19 with TRBJ1-6; the D is unclear. The sequencing here drew on unsorted PBMCs, taken 1.8 years before starting antiretroviral therapy. CDR3 loop: CASSSIGETVSSPLHF. The CDR3 nucleotides read TGTGCCAGTAGTTCCATTGGGGAGACGGTTAGCTCACCCCTCCACTTT.